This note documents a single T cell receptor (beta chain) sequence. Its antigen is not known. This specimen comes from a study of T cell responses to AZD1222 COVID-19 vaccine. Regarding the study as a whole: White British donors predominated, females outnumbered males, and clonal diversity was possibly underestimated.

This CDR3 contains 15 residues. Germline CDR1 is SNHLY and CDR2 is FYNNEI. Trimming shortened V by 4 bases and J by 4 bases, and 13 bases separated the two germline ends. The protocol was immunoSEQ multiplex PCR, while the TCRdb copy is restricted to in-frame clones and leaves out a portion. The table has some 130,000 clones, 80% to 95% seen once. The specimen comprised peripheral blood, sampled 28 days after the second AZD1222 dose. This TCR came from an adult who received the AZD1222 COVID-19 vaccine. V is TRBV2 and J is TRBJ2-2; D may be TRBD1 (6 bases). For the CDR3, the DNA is TGTGCCAGCAGTGTGAATTTACAGGGCACCGGGGAGCTGTTTTTT. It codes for CASSVNLQGTGELFF.